This T cell receptor beta chain came from a study of blood T cells in healthy people across ages (dated by TCRdb to about 2015). About the study as a whole: In model experiments, template switching captured roughly one uniquely barcoded TCR beta cDNA molecule for every two T cells. The study measured age-related changes in TCR beta repertoire diversity using deep sequencing normalized with unique cDNA molecular identifiers. Four age groups were formed from the donors: young (average roughly 16 years), middle-aged (just under 40), aged (approximately 60) and long-lived (roughly 88). Two additional independent replicas of 1 million unique cDNA reads from the same blood draw were analyzed for two donors (one aged 18 to 30 and one aged 80 or older). The full study reports these points: A strong correlation was found between observed TCR beta diversity and the percentage of naive T cells measured by flow cytometry. Estimates of total diversity based on one million sequenced T cells were regarded as lower bounds and as underestimates. Because donor CMV infection status was unknown, age-related changes in expanded clonotypes were potentially confounded. Compared with the aged group, more naive CD4+ T cells, fewer expanded clones and increased TCR diversity were shown by the long-lived group, suggesting age selection. Observed TCR beta diversity per million T cells fell roughly linearly with age, and a significant reduction was already apparent by age roughly 41. Conclusive comparison of naive and antigen-experienced compartments was prevented by the profiling of bulk unsorted PBMCs.

CDR1 is given as SGHTA and CDR2 as FQGNSA, both from the germline V gene. Ends trimmed: V by 7 bases, J by 7 bases; bases unmatched to a gene: 11. From cysteine to phenylalanine, the CDR3 is 14 amino acids long. CDR3 DNA is the only sequence kept; it has 42 bases, read in frame from the first base. This clonotype has only a few counts. The antigen it binds to is not known. The input lacks base qualities; no much larger clone sits a single base away. The library relied on 5' RACE. Sequenced on an Illumina HiSeq 2500. A second PCR of roughly 7 to 11 cycles was performed with a sample-barcoded 5' primer and a J-beta primer mix. A unique molecular identifier was introduced onto each TCR beta cDNA molecule by a template-switch 5' adaptor carrying 12 random nucleotides. At least 2.5 million CDR3-containing paired-end reads were obtained from each sample. First-strand cDNA was synthesized from all RNA with the Mint cDNA synthesis kit, primed by a TRBC-specific oligonucleotide. Following uracil-DNA glycosylase treatment, a first 18-cycle PCR with universal primers M1SS and BC2_uni_R was performed on all cDNA. The authors' pipeline ran thus. Each sample was normalized by randomly selecting 1 million high-quality reads, each carrying a distinct molecular identifier. Instead of being binned into consensus sequences, reads that shared molecular identifiers were thrown out. CDR3 identification, clonotype clustering and error correction used MiTCR with a Q25 quality threshold and the strictest error-elimination algorithm. A nonparametric unseen species model using Euler transformation provided a lower-bound estimate of total TCR beta diversity. TCRdb cleaned the public reads at Q25 with fastp, built clones with MiXCR and kept in-frame beta chains. Each entry is one CDR3 protein sequence, shown with its most common DNA and genes. None of the V and J calls come from the authors' own analysis; TCRdb made them. Present in this sample are under 1,100,000 distinct CDR3 sequences, under 30% of which were seen just once. The top ten constitute about 0.8% of the sample.

The donors were 40 or so Caucasian individuals from Russia, aged roughly 6 to 95 years, who were systemically healthy. Each donor gave ten milliliters of peripheral blood, drawn into EDTA-treated Vacutainer tubes. Ficoll-Paque density-gradient centrifugation was used to isolate PBMCs, with at least 6 million obtained per sample. Trizol reagent was used to extract total RNA from the PBMCs, yielding at least 5.5 micrograms per sample. For every donor, flow cytometry on a PBMC aliquot measured the percentage of naive CD45RAhigh/CD27high T cells. These sequences were also reported in another study, on T cells of mothers and their children. The second study also describes: Nine systemically healthy Caucasian individuals, comprising three mothers and their six children, were included as donors. cDNA synthesis consumed the entire amount of extracted RNA, loaded at approximately 1.5 ug RNA in each 15 ul reaction. In the second PCR, sample barcodes and 2-4 random nucleotides were introduced via the M1S primer. More than 8.5 million TCR beta CDR3 reads were obtained from each mother, and about 3 million reads were obtained from each child. Thymic selection similarly shapes TCR recombination output in related and unrelated pairs, with minor effect from inherited differences. Related mother-child pairs always showed normalized repertoire overlap that was slightly higher than in unrelated mother-child pairs, though the difference was never significant. With a sensitivity of roughly 93 clones per million clonotypes, no persistent microchimeric T cell clones were detected. Deep NGS was used in the study to compare the TCR beta repertoires of mothers and children and to look for features that separate related mother-child pairs from unrelated individuals. On average, the children were around 11 +/- 4 years old, while the mothers were 40 +/- 4 years old. After adapter ligation with NEBNext reagents, the libraries were sequenced on Illumina HiSeq 2000 with 100+100 nt paired-end reads. To prevent cross-contamination, the mother and child libraries were prepared one month apart and sequenced in separate runs. Between about 500,000 and 2,100,000 distinct TCR beta clonotypes were identified per donor. Naive TCR beta clonotypes were estimated from low-frequency clonotypes matched to each donor's FACS-determined naive share, without sorting.

This chain joins TRBV7-2 to TRBJ2-7; 9 junctional bases match TRBD1. This receptor was taken from a girl aged 2-10 years in good health. The source material was blood. The CDR3 has the sequence CASTWNRGPGEQYF. The DNA sequence is as follows: TGTGCCAGCACCTGGAACAGGGGGCCTGGGGAGCAGTACTTC.